One sample yielded the 27 T cell receptor beta chains listed below, sequenced in a study of cytomegalovirus exposure and HLA in healthy donors. Use of 60 Vbeta and 13 Jbeta primers characterized the PCR. The table came from immunoSEQ multiplex PCR; TCRdb's copy has only in-frame clones and leaves some out. The table lists over 110,000 clones, around three quarters of them singletons, with about 6.6% in the top ten. The sequenced sample was PBMCs. These receptors were obtained from a woman aged 40-49 years in good health and CMV-seropositive.

The rearrangement links TRBV19 to TRBJ2-1; 8 bases agree with TRBD1. Trimming at V came to 7 bases and at J to 4 bases, leaving 12 bases not matched to a gene. Germline CDR1 reads LNHDA; CDR2 reads SQIVND (reference sequence). The length of the CDR3 is 16 residues. The CDR3: CASIETGTGFYNEQFF. The DNA for the CDR3 is TGTGCCAGTATCGAGACCGGGACAGGATTTTACAATGAGCAGTTCTTC.

J is TRBJ1-4 and V is TRBV5-1; 8 bases align to TRBD1. The CDR3 extends over 17 amino acids. V lost 0 bases to trimming and J lost 0 bases; unmatched junction nucleotides: 4. From germline, CDR1 is SGHRS and CDR2 YFSETQ. The CDR3 DNA is TGCGCCAGCAGCTTGGGACAGGGGACCTCAACTAATGAAAAACTGTTTTTT. It yields the protein CASSLGQGTSTNEKLFF.

The chain employs TRBV15 and TRBJ2-5; 7 bases line up with TRBD2. V dropped 0 bases and J dropped 2; count of bases not matched to a gene: 6. The CDR3 has 16 amino acids. Germline lookup yields CDR1 LNHNV and CDR2 YYDKDF (reference sequence). CDR3 sequence (DNA): TGTGCCACCAGCAGAGATCGTGGGGGGGGGCAAGAGACCCAGTACTTC. Protein sequence: CATSRDRGGGQETQYF.

V gene TRBV18 combines with J gene TRBJ2-2; 8 bases agree with TRBD2. The germline V gene encodes CDR1 KGHSH and CDR2 LQKENI. CDR3 length equals 15 residues. J gave up 2 bases and V 4 bases, and 3 bases lay outside the gene matches. CDR3 in amino acids: CASSRGLANTGELFF. The CDR3 nucleotides read TGTGCCAGCTCACGCGGACTAGCCAACACCGGGGAGCTGTTTTTT.

V and J are TRBV2 and TRBJ2-1, with D hard to call. V gave up 3 bases and J gave up 6 bases, with 15 bases separating them. Germline values: CDR1 SNHLY, CDR2 FYNNEI. The CDR3 has 15 amino acids. The CDR3 sequence: CASSEPNLVANEQFF. For the CDR3, the DNA is TGTGCCAGCAGTGAGCCTAATCTTGTCGCCAATGAGCAGTTCTTC.

This clone was counted between two and nine times. The rearrangement joins TRBV28 to TRBJ1-2; TRBD1 matches at 8 bases. This CDR3 is 14 amino acids long. Unmatched junction bases numbered 11, after V lost 6 bases and J lost 8 bases. Germline-derived CDR1 and CDR2 are MDHEN and SYDVKM. CDR3 in amino acids: CASSRPDRVGGYTF. The CDR3 DNA is TGTGCCAGCAGCCGCCCGGACAGGGTGGGGGGCTACACCTTC.

This clone appeared a single time. J is TRBJ2-1 and V is TRBV5-1; 9 bases are a match to TRBD2. The CDR3 runs 15 residues. Germline V lookup: CDR1 SGHRS, CDR2 YFSETQ. J lost 4 bases, V lost 0 bases, and 2 bases had no gene match. The CDR3 is CASSLDSGRYNEQFF. CDR3 in DNA: TGCGCCAGCAGCTTGGATAGCGGGAGATACAATGAGCAGTTCTTC. Full variable domain (remainder filled in from reference TRBV5-1 and TRBJ2-1): KAGVTQTPRYLIKTRGQQVTLSCSPISGHRSVSWYQQTPGQGLQFLFEYFSETQRNKGNFPGRFSGRQFSNSRSEMNVSTLELGDSALYLCASSLDSGRYNEQFFGPGTRLTVL.

In its sample, this clone was seen once. The J gene is TRBJ1-2, the V gene TRBV5-1; D is possibly TRBD1 (5 bases). V was shortened by 3 bases and J by 2 bases, with 8 bases between the two germline ends. The CDR3 contains 13 residues. The V gene's germline CDR1 is SGHRS and CDR2 YFSETQ. The CDR3 DNA follows: TGCGCCAGCAGCTCAACAGGCAACTATGGCTACACCTTC. Translated: CASSSTGNYGYTF.

The CDR3: CASSLAVDTISYEQYF. The CDR3 bases are TGCGCCAGCAGCTTGGCCGTGGACACTATTTCCTACGAGCAGTACTTC. V gene TRBV5-1 combines with J gene TRBJ2-7; possibly TRBD1 for D (5 bases). The germline V and J ends were trimmed by 0 bases and 1 base, with 14 bases remaining between them. CDR1 SGHRS and CDR2 YFSETQ come from the germline V gene. The CDR3 has 16 residues.

The chain joins TRBV29-1 to TRBJ2-3; 9 bases are a match to TRBD2. Germline CDR1 reads SQVTM; CDR2 reads ANQGSEA. The CDR3 consists of 14 residues. V dropped 3 bases and J dropped 1; count of bases not matched to a gene: 2. In DNA, the CDR3 is TGCAGCGTTGAGGTAGCGGGAGGCACAGATACGCAGTATTTT. Protein product: CSVEVAGGTDTQYF.

The chain has TRBV2 and TRBJ2-5; unclear D gene. Looked up from germline, CDR1 is SNHLY and CDR2 is FYNNEI. This CDR3 contains 12 residues. V lost 6 bases and J 5 bases, leaving 10 bases between the germline ends. CDR3 nucleotide sequence: TGTGCCAGCAGCGCTGTTCGGGAGACCCAGTACTTC. Translation: CASSAVRETQYF. Using reference TRBV2 and TRBJ2-5 for the parts outside the CDR3, the full variable domain is EPEVTQTPSHQVTQMGQEVILRCVPISNHLYFYWYRQILGQKVEFLVSFYNNEISEKSEIFDDQFSVERPDGSNFTLKIRSTKLEDSAMYFCASSAVRETQYFGPGTRLLVL.

V and J are TRBV14 and TRBJ2-7, with TRBD1 matching 9 bases. Germline assignment: CDR1 SGHDN and CDR2 FVKESK. The V and J ends lost 0 bases and 1 base, in that order; junction bases with no gene match: 10. This CDR3 region has 18 residues. DNA of the CDR3: TGTGCCAGCAGCCAAGATAACGACGTGGGACAGGGATCCTACGAGCAGTACTTC. As protein: CASSQDNDVGQGSYEQYF.

To note about this clone: One end of the junction varies from germline; a read error may be responsible. This sequence joins TRBV20-1 and TRBJ1-2; weak D call: TRBD1 (6 bases). From germline, CDR1 is DFQATT and CDR2 SNEGSKA (reference sequence). The CDR3 totals 11 residues. Here the CDR3 reads CSAIVRGKISF. The CDR3 DNA follows: TGCAGTGCTATAGTAAGGGGGAAGATCTCCTTC.

This chain links TRBV11-1 with TRBJ2-5; tentatively, D is TRBD2 (5 bases). Trimming cost V 4 bases and J 1 base, with 7 bases left between them. The germline V gene has CDR1 SGHAT and CDR2 FQDESV (reference sequence). The CDR3 spans 13 residues. The CDR3 nucleotides are TGTGCCAGCAGCTCCGGGGTCCAAGAGACCCAGTACTTC. Translating gives CASSSGVQETQYF.

This clone was observed a few times. The chain has TRBV5-5 and TRBJ2-6, with a tentative D call TRBD2 (6 bases). Germline CDR1 and CDR2: SGHKS and YYEKEE (reference sequence). This CDR3 has 15 residues. V lost 4 bases to trimming and J lost 4 bases, with 12 bases between them. The DNA of the CDR3 is TGTGCCAGCAGCCGGGCGGGGTCCGGGGCCAACGTCCTGACTTTC. Its protein is CASSRAGSGANVLTF.

J is TRBJ1-1 and V is TRBV29-1, with a possible D match to TRBD1 (5 bases). Germline V lookup: CDR1 SQVTM, CDR2 ANQGSEA. CDR3 size: 12 residues. In DNA, the CDR3 is TGCAGTTTAGGGGAACCGAACACTGAAGCTTTCTTT. Translation: CSLGEPNTEAFF.

As regards this clone: The same CDR3 is also encoded by other DNA sequences in this sample. The V call is TRBV5-1, the J call TRBJ2-7, with 8 bases identical to TRBD2. Per germline, CDR1 SGHRS and CDR2 YFSETQ. V lost 1 base and J lost 1; bases outside the gene matches: 4. The CDR3 spans 15 residues. The CDR3 sequence is CASSLTSGSSYEQYF. The CDR3 bases are TGCGCCAGCAGCTTGACGAGCGGGAGTTCCTACGAGCAGTACTTC.

V and J are TRBV25-1 and TRBJ2-1; D may be TRBD1 (6 bases). With 4 bases removed from V and 4 bases from J, the gap between germline ends came to 14 bases. This CDR3 is built from 15 residues. Germline V gene sequence: CDR1 MGHDK, CDR2 SYGVNS. This chain's CDR3 is CASSGGEGVYNEQFF. The CDR3 DNA reads TGTGCCAGCAGTGGGGGCGAGGGGGTTTACAATGAGCAGTTCTTC.

This chain uses TRBV6-5 with TRBJ1-5; D remains unclear. V was cut by 6 bases and J by 2 bases, with 11 bases left in between. The CDR3 consists of 14 residues. The germline V gene has CDR1 MNHEY and CDR2 SVGAGI. The CDR3 here is CASRVLEGNQPQHF. The CDR3, as DNA: TGTGCCAGCAGGGTCCTCGAGGGCAATCAGCCCCAGCATTTT.

Only one count was recorded for this clone. V is TRBV5-1 and J is TRBJ1-6; a possible D gene is TRBD1 (5 bases). Germline loops: CDR1 SGHRS, CDR2 YFSETQ. The CDR3 extends over 15 amino acids. V was pared by 3 bases and J by 7 bases, with 14 bases between. CDR3: CASSWTQAVNSPLHF. CDR3 DNA: TGCGCCAGCAGCTGGACACAGGCGGTCAATTCACCCCTCCACTTT.

This chain joins TRBV5-1 and TRBJ2-3; 9 bases match TRBD1. The CDR3 contains 16 residues. The ends lost 4 bases at V and 4 bases at J; junction bases unmatched: 10. CDR1 and CDR2 from the germline V gene are SGHRS and YFSETQ. The CDR3 region has the DNA TGCGCCAGCAGCCCCCTAACAGGGGGCATCGCAGATACGCAGTATTTT. Translating gives CASSPLTGGIADTQYF.

J is TRBJ1-2 and V is TRBV5-6; 10 nucleotides line up with TRBD1. CDR3 length: 14 residues. Germline loops: CDR1 SGHDT, CDR2 YYEEEE. V shed 3 bases, J shed 13 bases, and the junction held 12 bases outside the gene matches. CDR3 region: CASSCGTGVCEGTF. In nucleotides, the CDR3 is TGTGCCAGCAGCTGCGGGACAGGGGTCTGTGAAGGCACCTTC.

V and J are TRBV30 and TRBJ1-1; TRBD1 matches 8 bases. CDR3 length: 14 residues. From germline, CDR1 is GTSNPN and CDR2 SVGIG (reference sequence). Unmatched junction bases numbered 8, after V lost 5 bases and J lost 3 bases. The CDR3 region is CAWGGWGQDTEAFF. The CDR3 DNA sequence: TGTGCCTGGGGGGGCTGGGGACAGGACACTGAAGCTTTCTTT. The full variable domain, in which reference TRBV30 and TRBJ1-1 provide the parts outside the CDR3, is SQTIHQWPATLVQPVGSPLSLECTVEGTSNPNLYWYRQAAGRGLQLLFYSVGIGQISSEVPQNLSASRPQDRQFILSSKKLLLSDSGFYLCAWGGWGQDTEAFFGQGTRLTVV.

This clone was counted between two and nine times. The chain couples TRBV19 to TRBJ1-1; 9 positions match TRBD1. In germline, CDR1 is LNHDA, CDR2 SQIVND (reference sequence). This CDR3 region has 18 residues. Germline trimming cut 4 bases from V and 0 bases from J; bases unmatched to any gene: 12. The CDR3 here is CASSTPSQGALMNTEAFF. DNA for the CDR3: TGTGCCAGTAGTACCCCCTCACAGGGGGCATTAATGAACACTGAAGCTTTCTTT.

The chain combines TRBV27 with TRBJ2-7, with 10 bases identical to TRBD1. Unmatched junction bases numbered 12, after V lost 5 bases and J lost 2 bases. The CDR3 is made up of 17 amino acids. Germline assignment: CDR1 MNHEY and CDR2 SMNVEV (reference sequence). The CDR3 loop reads CASSPLFGTGVPYEQYF. In DNA form, the CDR3 reads TGTGCCAGCAGTCCCCTTTTCGGGACAGGGGTCCCCTACGAGCAGTACTTC.

This clone appeared a few times. The V and J genes are TRBV11-3 and TRBJ1-1; 9 nucleotides match TRBD1. The germline CDR1 and CDR2 sequences are SGHNT and YENEEA. The CDR3 length is 13 residues. Trimming at V came to 5 bases and at J to 8 bases, leaving 6 bases not matched to a gene. CDR3 sequence: CASSPRTGEEAFF. The CDR3 DNA reads as TGTGCCAGCAGCCCCCGGACAGGGGAAGAAGCTTTCTTT.

The chain is built from TRBV2 and TRBJ1-2; D might be TRBD1 (6 bases). The V and J ends lost 6 bases and 3 bases respectively, with 14 bases between them. Germline lookup yields CDR1 SNHLY and CDR2 FYNNEI. The CDR3 totals 14 residues. DNA for the CDR3: TGTGCCAGCAGCCTACAGGGACCGCACTATGGCTACACCTTC. This translates into CASSLQGPHYGYTF.